The 17 T cell receptor beta chains below come from one sample, sequenced in a study of blood T cell repertoires in COVID-19. Using immunoSEQ multiplex PCR, the repertoire was profiled, and TCRdb retains in-frame clones only, with some absent. The sample has roughly 380,000 clones, 75% to 90% seen once. The sequencing sample was made of peripheral blood. The receptors were gathered from a woman aged 40-49 years with COVID-19, enrolled during active disease.

The chain carries TRBV27 and TRBJ1-1; D unclear. The germline V gene encodes CDR1 MNHEY and CDR2 SMNVEV (reference sequence). The V end was cut by 7 bases, the J end by 0 bases, with 18 bases between. This CDR3 region has 16 residues. CDR3: CASIPRGAFVNTEAFF. The CDR3, as DNA: TGTGCCAGCATCCCCCGGGGAGCGTTCGTGAACACTGAAGCTTTCTTT.

The chain is built from TRBV6-5 and TRBJ2-7, with a possible D match to TRBD1 (5 bases). CDR3 length: 15 residues. CDR1 is MNHEY and CDR2 is SVGAGI in the germline V gene. Trimming took 2 bases from V and 3 from J, leaving 14 bases between them. CDR3 sequence (DNA): TGTGCCAGCAGTTACCAGACAGCAGCCCTCTACGAGCAGTACTTC. Protein sequence: CASSYQTAALYEQYF.

This chain uses TRBV5-1 with TRBJ2-6; the match to TRBD1 covers 10 bases. The CDR3 is 17 amino acids. The V segment lost 2 bases and the J segment 1 base; nucleotides outside the gene matches: 3. Per germline, CDR1 SGHRS and CDR2 YFSETQ. For the CDR3, the DNA is TGCGCCAGCAGCTTTAGACAGGGGGCGTCTGGGGCCAACGTCCTGACTTTC. Translating gives CASSFRQGASGANVLTF.

The chain uses TRBV30 and TRBJ2-7; no clear D. Germline V CDR1 and CDR2: GTSNPN, SVGIG (reference sequence). The germline V and J ends were trimmed by 4 bases and 2 bases, with 9 bases remaining between them. The CDR3 has 12 residues. The CDR3 region is CAWTGSPYEQYF. The CDR3 DNA reads TGTGCCTGGACAGGATCTCCCTACGAGCAGTACTTC.

The V and J genes are TRBV28 and TRBJ2-7; D might be TRBD2 (6 bases). CDR1 and CDR2 from the germline V gene are MDHEN and SYDVKM. The CDR3 contains 14 residues. V was clipped by 5 bases and J by 3 bases, with 14 bases between them. The CDR3 sequence is CASSLPWGDYEQYF. The CDR3 DNA reads as TGTGCCAGCAGTCTACCCTGGGGGGACTACGAGCAGTACTTC.

This chain joins TRBV7-9 and TRBJ1-4; D remains unclear. Between the trimmed V and J ends, which lost 2 bases and 14 bases, there was a span of 12 bases. This CDR3 contains 12 residues. CDR1 and CDR2 (germline): SEHNR, FQNEAQ (reference sequence). In DNA, the CDR3 is TGTGCCAGCAGCTTATTGCCCGAGCGGCTGTTTTTT. Protein product: CASSLLPERLFF.

This chain uses TRBV4-3 with TRBJ2-7, with D unresolved. CDR1 LGHNA and CDR2 YSLEER come from the germline V gene. V lost 0 bases and J lost 3, with 12 bases in between. This CDR3 region has 15 residues. The CDR3 DNA sequence: TGCGCCAGCAGCCAAGATCCGTTCGCAGGCTACGAGCAGTACTTC. It translates to CASSQDPFAGYEQYF.

The rearrangement uses TRBV7-9 and TRBJ2-3, with 9 bases aligning to TRBD1. Germline V lookup: CDR1 SEHNR, CDR2 FQNEAQ (reference sequence). The V segment lost 5 bases and the J segment 0 bases; nucleotides outside the gene matches: 6. The CDR3 spans 16 residues. CDR3 amino acids: CASSPDRGASTDTQYF. DNA for the CDR3: TGTGCCAGCAGCCCCGACAGGGGGGCAAGCACAGATACGCAGTATTTT.

The gene calls are TRBV27 and TRBJ1-1, with D unresolved. CDR1 MNHEY and CDR2 SMNVEV come from the germline V gene (reference sequence). Trimming shortened V by 3 bases and J by 1 base, and 9 bases separated the two germline ends. The CDR3 extends over 14 amino acids. CDR3 sequence: CASSFSPRNTEAFF. The DNA of the CDR3 is TGTGCCAGCAGTTTCTCCCCGCGGAACACTGAAGCTTTCTTT.

The chain is built from TRBV6-2 or TRBV6-3 and TRBJ2-1, with 9 positions matching TRBD2. CDR3 length equals 19 residues. Germline V gene lookup returns CDR1 MNHEY and CDR2 SVGEGT. J lost 0 bases, V lost 0 bases, and 9 bases had no gene match. The CDR3 nucleotides read TGTGCCAGCAGTTACTCGGGGCTAGCGGGACCCAGCTCCTACAATGAGCAGTTCTTC. Translating gives CASSYSGLAGPSSYNEQFF.

This clone appeared once. The chain employs TRBV7-2 and TRBJ1-2; D is unresolved. From germline, CDR1 is SGHTA and CDR2 FQGNSA. Trimming removed 3 bases at V and 3 bases at J, with 8 bases between. The CDR3 spans 13 residues. Written as DNA, the CDR3 is TGTGCCAGCAGCTTCACAGTGGACTATGGCTACACCTTC. It specifies CASSFTVDYGYTF.

V is TRBV9 and J is TRBJ2-3, with TRBD1 matching 7 bases. CDR3 length equals 16 residues. V shed 4 bases, J shed 2 bases, and the junction held 10 bases outside the gene matches. Germline values: CDR1 SGDLS, CDR2 YYNGEE. The CDR3 region has the DNA TGTGCCAGCAGCTCACGAACAGGGGTACTCACAGATACGCAGTATTTT. Its translation is CASSSRTGVLTDTQYF.

There are a few counts of this clone. The chain uses TRBV20-1 and TRBJ1-2; TRBD1 might be the D (6 bases). Trimming took 4 bases from V and 7 from J, leaving 22 bases between them. This CDR3 comprises 15 residues. Germline V gives CDR1 DFQATT, CDR2 SNEGSKA (reference sequence). The CDR3: CSAIDRVQGHGGYTF. The CDR3 nucleotides are TGCAGTGCTATTGATCGGGTACAGGGACATGGTGGCTACACCTTC.

J is TRBJ1-1 and V is TRBV18; D remains unclear. CDR3 size: 15 residues. The V end lost 6 bases, the J end lost 3 bases, and 17 bases lay between the germline ends. Germline CDR1 reads KGHSH; CDR2 reads LQKENI. The CDR3 bases are TGTGCCAGCTCCCGTCCGGTACTCCGGGACACTGAAGCTTTCTTT. Protein: CASSRPVLRDTEAFF.

This clone appeared a few times. The rearrangement links TRBV5-1 to TRBJ1-3, with TRBD1 as a possible D gene (6 bases). Trimming pared 4 bases from V and 6 bases from J, leaving 14 bases between. Germline V gene data show CDR1 as SGHRS and CDR2 as YFSETQ. The CDR3 length is 14 residues. The CDR3 nucleotides read TGCGCCAGCAGCAGGGACGACAGGTCAAACACCATATATTTT. It codes for CASSRDDRSNTIYF.

The V call is TRBV25-1, the J call TRBJ1-3; D gene uncertain. V shed 4 bases and J shed 0 bases, with 10 bases lying between them. CDR1 is MGHDK and CDR2 is SYGVNS in the germline V gene. The CDR3 runs 15 residues. CDR3 amino acids: CASSAAGFSGNTIYF. The CDR3 coding sequence is TGTGCCAGCAGTGCGGCGGGGTTCTCTGGAAACACCATATATTTT.

This clone was found once. This chain connects TRBV6-1 to TRBJ1-1, with D perhaps matching TRBD1 (5 bases). Trimming took 3 bases from V and 0 from J, leaving 11 bases between them. The CDR3 extends over 15 amino acids. CDR1 MNHNS and CDR2 SASEGT come from the germline V gene. CDR3: CASSDPTVMNTEAFF. The CDR3 region has the DNA TGTGCCAGCAGTGACCCGACAGTTATGAACACTGAAGCTTTCTTT.